This TCR beta chain originates from a study of blood T cell repertoires in COVID-19 (TCRdb year 2020). The study in broad terms: Samples from collaborators originated in the United States, Italy and Spain and spanned both the acute and convalescent phases of COVID-19. A freely available public database, intended as a resource for researchers studying the immune response to SARS-CoV-2, is where the repertoires were released. Samples were obtained from the ongoing ImmuneRACE study (first 160 participants) and from over a thousand subjects provided by 6 global collaborators. Where available, HLA class I and class II types were obtained from metadata supplied by the sample provider rather than from assay-based typing. The material from the prospective study consisted of cDNA or gDNA derived from T cells, B-cell-depleted T cells, or PBMCs. The dataset comprised deeply sampled blood TCRbeta repertoires from subjects exposed to, actively infected with, or recovered from COVID-19. The sample metadata nearly always contained a de-identified subject ID, COVID-19 status, age in years and sex. Study-wide conclusions, independent of this receptor: The amount of clinical and demographic metadata varied by source and participant and was provided uncurated.

Whole blood was collected in K2EDTA tubes by collaborating institutions according to the institutions' own protocols. For TCRbeta analysis, collaborators shipped samples as frozen whole blood, isolated PBMCs, or DNA extracted from either of those sample types. The immunoSEQ Assay, a bias-controlled multiplex PCR, was used to amplify TCRbeta CDR3 regions from genomic DNA. Under the source paper's analysis protocol: The number of nucleated cells in each sample was estimated by amplification of reference gene primers within the assay. To quantify the absolute abundance of each unique TCRbeta CDR3 rearrangement, sequence reads were collapsed and filtered. For each sample, productive Simpson clonality was calculated as the square root of Simpson's diversity index across productive rearrangements. Not all clones reach the TCRdb copy of this immuneACCESS table, which keeps in-frame sequences only. Checked studies attribute under half of the gap to unresolved V genes and leave the rest unexplained. That table furnishes V, J and clone size, whereas the DNA furnished D and trimming. The sample yields about 140,000 clones; about 90% were counted once. The ten largest clones take up about 1.6% of the sample.

With respect to this clone: Its antigen target is currently unknown. One base away there is no much larger clone; base qualities are not given.

Measured from the cysteine to the phenylalanine, the CDR3 is 13 residues long. The sequence is cut down to CDR3 DNA, 39 bases in frame from base 1. The germline V gene provides CDR1 SGHTA and CDR2 FQGTGA. Here V drops 5 bases and J drops 8 bases, and the junction holds 6 bases not matched to any gene. The chain was built from TRBV7-3 and TRBJ2-1, with TRBD1 matching 7 junction bases. Sequencing was carried out using peripheral blood. This TCR derives from a woman aged 60-70 years with acute or convalescent COVID-19. The bases are TGTGCCAGCAGCCTCTCAGGGGGTGATGAGCAGTTCTTC. The translation is CASSLSGGDEQFF.